This T cell receptor beta chain was retrieved from a study of CDR3 diversity in severe acne (dated by TCRdb to the late 2010s). The library was built by means of PCR. For sequencing, an Illumina HiSeq 2000 was employed. The raw public reads went through TCRdb reprocessing: fastp at Q25, MiXCR clone calling, in-frame beta chains kept. Identical CDR3 protein sequences are pooled into one entry, listed with their most common genes and DNA. Across this sample there are roughly 100,000 distinct CDR3 sequences, with roughly half seen only once. The ten most abundant clones make up roughly an eighth of the sample. This clonotype came up many times. Its specific antigen is unknown. Base qualities are not at hand, and no much larger clone is one base apart. The sequencing input was blood. The receptor was isolated from a male donor with acne.

The DNA reads as follows: TGTGCCAGCAGTTTTTCGAGGGTTAGCGGGGAGCTGTTTTTT. The translation is CASSFSRVSGELFF. The chain is made from TRBV12-3 or TRBV12-4 and TRBJ2-2; perhaps TRBD2 is the D gene, with 5 bases matching. The trim is 3 bases for V and 7 bases for J, with a gap of 12 bases between the germline ends. Taken from cysteine to phenylalanine, the CDR3 has 14 residues. The retained sequence is limited to the CDR3, 42 bases, with the frame set at the first base.